The following is a T cell receptor beta chain sequence with its context. The data were produced by immunoSEQ multiplex PCR, yet TCRdb's version contains in-frame clones alone and is incomplete. The data show approximately 500,000 clones, with approximately 90% seen just once and about 13% held by the top ten. The data stem from a study of Ad26.COV2.S vaccination and SARS-CoV-2 variants. The length of the CDR3 is 13 residues. Germline CDR1 SNHLY, CDR2 FYNNEI. Trimming removed 8 bases from V and 1 base from J, with 11 bases in between. Treatment of the sample: about 20 received Ad26.COV2.S at low or high dose, single or two shots; 5 received placebo; per-sample allocation not given. Collection of samples fell on day 63 after the first vaccine or placebo injection.

This chain joins TRBV2 and TRBJ1-1; no clear D gene. This clonotype was obtained from a person aged 18-65 years who received the Ad26.COV2.S COVID-19 vaccine or a placebo. The material sequenced was peripheral blood, taken in a trial of Ad26.COV2.S vaccine versus placebo. CDR3: CASEREENTEAFF. The CDR3 bases are TGTGCCAGCGAGAGGGAGGAGAACACTGAAGCTTTCTTT.